The 10 T cell receptor beta chains below come from one sample, sequenced in a study of T cell repertoires in cytomegalovirus infection. One entry per CDR3 protein results from TCRdb running MiXCR on the reads. Of about a million distinct CDR3 sequences detected, around 30% appear once; the ten largest clones hold over 13%. These TCRs are of unknown antigen specificity. Sample: cultured CD8+ T cells from PBMCs, taken from culture after CMV antigen stimulation. The receptors stem from a human donor in good health (CMV status not recorded). Some clones in this sample may be carry-over from other donors' samples.

The chain is built from TRBV12-3 or TRBV12-4 and TRBJ2-1, with 7 bases that match TRBD1. The CDR3 loop spans 16 amino acids. V gave up 6 bases and J gave up 9 bases; unmatched junction bases: 17. Written as DNA, the CDR3 is TGTGCCAGCAGCCCTTACCCGGGTACCCCAGGGGGTGAGCAGTTCTTC. Protein sequence: CASSPYPGTPGGEQFF.

This clonotype turned up a few times. The chain joins TRBV20-1 to TRBJ2-5, with 15 bases matching TRBD2. V lost 3 bases, J lost 1 base, and 6 bases stayed unmatched. This CDR3 spans 17 amino acids. The germline gives CDR1 DFQATT, CDR2 SNEGSKA (reference sequence). The CDR3 DNA reads TGCAGTGCTAGGGGACTAGCGGGGGGATTCATCCAAGAGACCCAGTACTTC. It yields the protein CSARGLAGGFIQETQYF.

This clonotype was counted only a few times. The gene calls are TRBV10-3 and TRBJ2-7; TRBD2 agrees at 15 bases. Germline lookup yields CDR1 ENHRY and CDR2 SYGVKD. V dropped 10 bases and J dropped 12; count of bases not matched to a gene: 7. CDR3 size: 12 residues. Here the CDR3 DNA reads TGTGCCACCGGACTAGCGGGGGGGCTCGTGTACGTC. It translates to CATGLAGGLVYV.

V is TRBV9 and J is TRBJ1-2, with 9 bases identical to TRBD1. Per the germline V gene, CDR1 is SGDLS and CDR2 is YYNGEE. The CDR3 has 17 amino acids. Trimming cost V 7 bases and J 8 bases; bases outside gene matches: 21. CDR3 protein: CASGTRSRDRDFYGYTF. Written as DNA, the CDR3 is TGTGCCAGCGGCACTCGGTCCCGGGACAGGGATTTCTACGGCTACACCTTC.

As regards this clonotype: One junction end disagrees with the germline gene, perhaps due to a read error. The V gene is TRBV12-3 or TRBV12-4, the J gene TRBJ1-2, with D possibly TRBD1 on 6 matching bases. The CDR3 has 14 residues. CDR3 bases: TGTGTCAGCAGTCCGGGGACACTTGCATATGGCTACACCTTC. The encoded protein is CVSSPGTLAYGYTF.

This clonotype was seen a handful of times. The V call is TRBV6-5, the J call TRBJ1-2; D is unclear. The CDR3 runs 15 residues. Between the trimmed V and J ends, which lost 0 bases and 6 bases, there was a span of 14 bases. Germline CDR1 MNHEY, CDR2 SVGAGI. CDR3 protein: CASSYSTGGWDGYTF. In nucleotides, the CDR3 is TGTGCCAGCAGTTACTCCACGGGTGGATGGGATGGCTACACCTTC.

The genes are TRBV6-2 or TRBV6-3 and TRBJ1-1, with TRBD1 matching 8 bases. V lost 5 bases and J lost 6; bases outside the gene matches: 8. The V gene's germline CDR1 is MNHEY and CDR2 SVGEGT. The CDR3 length is 14 residues. The CDR3 DNA reads as TGTGCCAGCAGTACATTGGACAGGGTCGCTGAAGCTTTCTTT. It specifies CASSTLDRVAEAFF.

The chain couples TRBV5-6 to TRBJ1-5, with a tentative D call TRBD1 (6 bases). Germline CDR1 and CDR2: SGHDT and YYEEEE. CDR3 length equals 14 residues. The germline V and J ends were trimmed by 4 bases and 3 bases, with 11 bases remaining between them. The CDR3 spells CASSGGQYNQPQHF. DNA for the CDR3: TGTGCCAGCAGCGGGGGACAATACAATCAGCCCCAGCATTTT.

This chain uses TRBV6-5 with TRBJ1-1, with a tentative D call TRBD1 (5 bases). CDR1 MNHEY and CDR2 SVGAGI come from the germline V gene. The CDR3 length is 17 residues. V was cut by 10 bases and J by 3 bases, with 27 bases left in between. CDR3 nucleotide sequence: TGTGCCACGAAAATATCCGGGACCCCCCTGATCCACACTGAAGCTTTCTTT. Amino acids: CATKISGTPLIHTEAFF.

J is TRBJ1-2 and V is TRBV6-6; tentatively, D is TRBD1 (6 bases). The V end was cut by 4 bases, the J end by 4 bases, with 16 bases between. CDR1 is MNHNY and CDR2 is SVGAGI in the germline V gene (reference sequence). CDR3 length: 15 residues. Here the CDR3 reads CASSLGGQGLYGYTF. CDR3 DNA: TGTGCCAGCAGTTTGGGGGGCCAGGGGCTCTATGGCTACACCTTC.